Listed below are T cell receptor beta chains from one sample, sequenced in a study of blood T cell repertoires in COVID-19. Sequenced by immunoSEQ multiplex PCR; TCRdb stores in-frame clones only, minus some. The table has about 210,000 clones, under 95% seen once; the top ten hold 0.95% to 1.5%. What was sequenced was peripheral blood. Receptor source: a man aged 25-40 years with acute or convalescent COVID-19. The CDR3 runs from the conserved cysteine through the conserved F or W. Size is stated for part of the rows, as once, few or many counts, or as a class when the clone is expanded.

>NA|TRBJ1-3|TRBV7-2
CASSFLPRTAGNTIYF
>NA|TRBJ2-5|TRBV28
CASSLRGAETQYF
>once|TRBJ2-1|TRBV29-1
CSVEADANEQFF
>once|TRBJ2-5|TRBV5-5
CASSLLRGRQETQYF
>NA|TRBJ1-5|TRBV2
CASSQQGSGQPQHF
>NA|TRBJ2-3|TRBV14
CASSRTSGKIADTQYF
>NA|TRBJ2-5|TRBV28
CASCTLRDTGFQETQYF
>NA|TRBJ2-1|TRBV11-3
CASSPQGAVAYNEQFF
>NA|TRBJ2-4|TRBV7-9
CASSSTQENIQYF
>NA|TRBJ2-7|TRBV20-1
CSADQRHEQYF
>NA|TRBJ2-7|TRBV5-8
CASSKRDSMNEQYF
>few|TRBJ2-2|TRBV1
CTSSQEEARDTGELFF
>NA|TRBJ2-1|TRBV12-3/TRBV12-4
CASSFEGNNEQFF
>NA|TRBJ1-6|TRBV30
CAWSVEQGSPLHF
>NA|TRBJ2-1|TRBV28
CASSSLTGMDDNEQFF
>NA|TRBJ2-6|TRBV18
CASSDQGYSGANVLTF
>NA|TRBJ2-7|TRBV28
CASSEGLEVYEQYF
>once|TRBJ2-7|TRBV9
CASSVSSAGGGEQYF
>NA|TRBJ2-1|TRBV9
CASSGGEIYNEQFF
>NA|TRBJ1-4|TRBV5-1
CASSLAPGSNEKLFF
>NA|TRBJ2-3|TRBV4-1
CASSQDGTETYTDTQYF
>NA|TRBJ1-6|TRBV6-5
CASSYHTGGRGSPLHF
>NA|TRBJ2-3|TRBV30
CAWSVGNSGSIDTQYF
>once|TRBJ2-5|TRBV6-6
CASSYRETQYF
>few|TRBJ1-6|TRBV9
CASSVVEGGDLHF
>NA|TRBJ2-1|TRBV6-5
CASTLDGSDYNEQFF
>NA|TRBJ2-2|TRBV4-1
CASSQGVSDRVVHTGELFF
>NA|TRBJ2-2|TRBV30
CAWSLDRGRTGELFF
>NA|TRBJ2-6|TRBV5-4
CASSLAVIGANVLTF
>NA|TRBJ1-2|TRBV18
CASSPPNRGADGYTF
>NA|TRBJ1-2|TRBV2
CASTLPGRGGYTF
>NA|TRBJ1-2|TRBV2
CASSTTIGTAYGYTF
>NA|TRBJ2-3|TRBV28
CASSPRDRGPDTQYF
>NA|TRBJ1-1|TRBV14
CASSQAGGQGRTEAFF
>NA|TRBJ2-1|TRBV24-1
CATSSPGTGFGYEQFF
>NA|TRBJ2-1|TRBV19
CASSVSGRGSYNEQFF
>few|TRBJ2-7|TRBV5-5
CASSVQMEGEQYF
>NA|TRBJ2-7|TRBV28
CASSPRGAGDEQYF
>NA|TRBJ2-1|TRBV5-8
CASSLVYLVSSYNEQFF
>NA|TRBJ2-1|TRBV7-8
CASSLDSWGVVLSGRANFYNEQFF
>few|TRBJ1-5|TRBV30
CAWRLTGLNQPQHF
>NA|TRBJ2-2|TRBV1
CTTRGTGKGTGELFF
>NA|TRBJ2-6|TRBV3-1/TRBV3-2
CASSRTLQGGQANVLTF
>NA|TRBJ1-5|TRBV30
CACTDRGKGNQPQHF
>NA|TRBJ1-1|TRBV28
CASRPPGGEAEAFF
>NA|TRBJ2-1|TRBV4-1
CASSQDPRREGNEQFF
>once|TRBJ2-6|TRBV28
CASSANRQGSGGFSGANVLTF
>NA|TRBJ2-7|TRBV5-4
CASSLGAGAGVGYEQYF
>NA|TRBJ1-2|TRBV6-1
CASSATLGTGSAGYTF
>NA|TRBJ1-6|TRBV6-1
CASSEGSGSPLHF
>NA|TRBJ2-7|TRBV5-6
CASSWISGTPYEQYF
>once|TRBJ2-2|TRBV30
CAWRAPGGGGTIGELFF
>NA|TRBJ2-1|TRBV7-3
CASSLDVGMNNEQFF
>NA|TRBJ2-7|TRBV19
CASSPIAEAYEQYF